This entry lists 16 T cell receptor beta chains sequenced from one sample in a study of memory CD4+ T cells and cytomegalovirus serostatus. Only in-frame clones appear in the TCRdb table, and some are missing; sequencing was by immunoSEQ multiplex PCR. Of about 64,000 clones in the sample, approximately 77% were seen once. Single viable CD3+CD4+CD8-CD45RO+ cells were sorted as the memory CD4+ T cells. The sequencing sample was made of memory CD4+ T cells from blood. The receptors derive from an adult in good health and CMV-seronegative.

The table lists this clone with a few counts. The chain couples TRBV30 to TRBJ2-1; D possibly matches TRBD1 or TRBD2 (5 bases each). Germline lookup yields CDR1 GTSNPN and CDR2 SVGIG (reference sequence). The CDR3 contains 12 residues. V was cut by 5 bases and J by 7 bases, with 12 bases left in between. The CDR3 loop reads CAWSGLANEQFF. The CDR3 region has the DNA TGTGCCTGGTCGGGGCTAGCAAATGAGCAGTTCTTC.

V gene TRBV7-8 combines with J gene TRBJ1-1, with a weak D call TRBD1 (5 bases). The CDR3 spans 15 residues. Per the germline V gene, CDR1 is SGHVS and CDR2 is FQNEAQ. Deletions cut 1 base from V and 2 bases from J, with 11 bases between. DNA for the CDR3: TGTGCCAGCAGCTTAGGGCAGGGCGCAAACACTGAAGCTTTCTTT. This sequence encodes CASSLGQGANTEAFF.

This rearrangement joins TRBV10-3 to TRBJ1-4; 10 positions agree with TRBD1. Germline CDR1 ENHRY, CDR2 SYGVKD. CDR3 length: 16 amino acids. V shed 2 bases and J 6 bases; nucleotides not matched to a gene: 6. The CDR3 DNA sequence: TGTGCCATCAGTGAGGACAGGGGGCGGTCGGATGAAAAACTGTTTTTT. Protein sequence: CAISEDRGRSDEKLFF.

CDR3: CASSRDKGWGEQYF. The CDR3 DNA is TGTGCCAGCAGTCGGGACAAGGGGTGGGGCGAGCAGTACTTC. V gene TRBV27 combines with J gene TRBJ2-7; perhaps TRBD1 as D (6 bases). Trimming pared 5 bases from V and 6 bases from J, leaving 17 bases between. CDR1 and CDR2 (germline): MNHEY, SMNVEV (reference sequence). This CDR3 contains 14 residues.

In DNA, the CDR3 is TGTGCCAGCAGCTTAGGGCCGATCTCCTACGAGCAGTACTTC. Encoded protein: CASSLGPISYEQYF. V is TRBV7-8 and J is TRBJ2-7; D not resolved. The germline V and J ends were trimmed by 1 base and 0 bases, with 7 bases remaining between them. The CDR3 has 14 amino acids. Germline CDR1 is SGHVS and CDR2 is FQNEAQ. Based on the CDR3 plus reference TRBV7-8 and TRBJ2-7, the full variable domain is GAGVSQSPRYKVAKRGQDVALRCDPISGHVSLFWYQQALGQGPEFLTYFQNEAQLDKSGLPSDRFFAERPEGSVSTLKIQRTQQEDSAVYLCASSLGPISYEQYFGPGTRLTVT.

This clone was counted a single time. The chain links TRBV27 to TRBJ2-5; 10 nucleotides match TRBD2. V shed 6 bases and J 4 bases; nucleotides not matched to a gene: 5. The germline V gene encodes CDR1 MNHEY and CDR2 SMNVEV (reference sequence). The length of the CDR3 is 14 residues. The CDR3 DNA sequence: TGTGCCAGCAGGGCTAGCGGGAGATTAGAGACCCAGTACTTC. Translated: CASRASGRLETQYF.

This clone was seen a handful of times. The CDR3 is CASSLQGSLTGELFF. CDR3 coding DNA: TGTGCCAGCAGCCTCCAGGGGTCTCTCACCGGGGAGCTGTTTTTT. The rearrangement uses TRBV2 and TRBJ2-2, with TRBD1 as a possible D gene (6 bases). The CDR3 has 15 residues. The V gene's germline CDR1 is SNHLY and CDR2 FYNNEI. The V end lost 6 bases, the J end lost 4 bases, and 15 bases lay between the germline ends.

The chain combines TRBV4-1 with TRBJ2-3; 10 bases align to TRBD2. This CDR3 contains 15 residues. Germline-derived CDR1 and CDR2 are MGHRA and YSYEKL. Losses at the gene ends were 1 base for V and 6 bases for J; bases not matched to a gene: 4. The DNA of the CDR3 is TGCGCCAGCAGCCAAGGAGCGGGAGGGGGGGATACGCAGTATTTT. This sequence encodes CASSQGAGGGDTQYF.

The chain uses TRBV27 and TRBJ1-1; D is unresolved. V was pared by 2 bases and J by 1 base, with 5 bases between. This CDR3 is built from 13 residues. CDR1 MNHEY and CDR2 SMNVEV come from the germline V gene (reference sequence). The CDR3 DNA reads as TGTGCCAGCAGTTTAATGAAGAACACTGAAGCTTTCTTT. This encodes CASSLMKNTEAFF.

This clone was detected a few times. The rearrangement links TRBV5-6 to TRBJ2-7; 8 bases align to TRBD1. The CDR3 totals 15 residues. Per germline, CDR1 SGHDT and CDR2 YYEEEE. V was pared by 1 base and J by 6 bases, with 9 bases of the junction left unmatched. The CDR3 region has the DNA TGTGCCAGCAGCTTGCCAGGGGGCGCTGATCTCGAGCAGTACTTC. This encodes CASSLPGGADLEQYF.

This clone was detected only a few times. CDR3 sequence reads: CASAGVGYGYTF. The CDR3 DNA reads as TGCGCCAGCGCAGGGGTAGGCTATGGCTACACCTTC. This chain links TRBV10-1 with TRBJ1-2; D possibly corresponds to TRBD1 (6 bases). The CDR3 covers 12 residues. Trimming stripped 8 bases from V and 4 bases from J, with 11 bases between. The germline CDR1 and CDR2 sequences are WNHNN and SYGVQD (reference sequence).

The rearrangement joins TRBV6-6 to TRBJ2-5; possible D gene TRBD2, 6 bases. CDR3 length equals 12 residues. Per germline, CDR1 MNHNY and CDR2 SVGAGI (reference sequence). V lost 6 bases and J lost 6, with 11 bases in between. The CDR3 reads CASRPAGQTQYF. The DNA of the CDR3 is TGTGCCAGCAGGCCAGCGGGTCAGACCCAGTACTTC.

The genes are TRBV6-5 and TRBJ2-2, with D uncertain. The CDR3 runs to 14 residues. V was trimmed by 4 bases and J by 7 bases, leaving 13 bases between them. In germline, CDR1 is MNHEY, CDR2 SVGAGI. CDR3 loop: CASSSQRAGGELFF. For the CDR3, the DNA is TGTGCCAGCAGTTCCCAAAGGGCTGGCGGGGAGCTGTTTTTT.

The gene calls are TRBV2 and TRBJ1-2, with D possibly TRBD1 on 5 matching bases. The CDR3 loop spans 13 amino acids. The V and J ends lost 9 bases and 3 bases respectively, with 14 bases between them. CDR1 and CDR2 from the germline V gene are SNHLY and FYNNEI. The CDR3 spells CASSLSTDYGYTF. The CDR3, as DNA: TGTGCCAGTTCCCTTTCGACAGACTATGGCTACACCTTC. The entire variable domain, with the rest obtained from reference TRBV2 and TRBJ1-2, is as follows: EPEVTQTPSHQVTQMGQEVILRCVPISNHLYFYWYRQILGQKVEFLVSFYNNEISEKSEIFDDQFSVERPDGSNFTLKIRSTKLEDSAMYFCASSLSTDYGYTFGSGTRLTVV.

The chain carries TRBV7-3 and TRBJ1-1; maybe TRBD1 (6 bases). V was clipped by 5 bases and J by 8 bases, with 15 bases between them. CDR1 and CDR2 from the germline V gene are SGHTA and FQGTGA. The length of the CDR3 is 13 residues. CDR3 protein: CASSQGTNREAFF. CDR3 DNA sequence: TGTGCCAGCAGCCAAGGGACAAACCGAGAAGCTTTCTTT.

The genes are TRBV10-3 and TRBJ2-5; 8 bases map to TRBD1. With 6 bases clipped from V and 7 bases from J, the junction kept 10 bases outside the gene matches. The CDR3 covers 14 residues. The germline V gene encodes CDR1 ENHRY and CDR2 SYGVKD. The CDR3 DNA follows: TGTGCCATCAGGGAGACAGGGGTTGGGGGGACCCAGTACTTC. Translation gives CAIRETGVGGTQYF.